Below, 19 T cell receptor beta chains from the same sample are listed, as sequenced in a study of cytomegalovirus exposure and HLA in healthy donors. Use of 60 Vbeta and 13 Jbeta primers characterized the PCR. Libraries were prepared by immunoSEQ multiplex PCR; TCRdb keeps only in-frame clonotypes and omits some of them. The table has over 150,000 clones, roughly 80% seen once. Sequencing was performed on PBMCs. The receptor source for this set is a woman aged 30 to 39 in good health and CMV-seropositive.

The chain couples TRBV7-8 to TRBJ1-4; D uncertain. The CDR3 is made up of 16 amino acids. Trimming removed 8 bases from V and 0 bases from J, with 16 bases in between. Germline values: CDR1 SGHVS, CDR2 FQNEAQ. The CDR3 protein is CASGHYRSATNEKLFF. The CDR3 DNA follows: TGTGCCAGCGGCCACTACCGGAGTGCAACTAATGAAAAACTGTTTTTT. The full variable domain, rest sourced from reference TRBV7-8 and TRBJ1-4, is GAGVSQSPRYKVAKRGQDVALRCDPISGHVSLFWYQQALGQGPEFLTYFQNEAQLDKSGLPSDRFFAERPEGSVSTLKIQRTQQEDSAVYLCASGHYRSATNEKLFFGSGTQLSVL.

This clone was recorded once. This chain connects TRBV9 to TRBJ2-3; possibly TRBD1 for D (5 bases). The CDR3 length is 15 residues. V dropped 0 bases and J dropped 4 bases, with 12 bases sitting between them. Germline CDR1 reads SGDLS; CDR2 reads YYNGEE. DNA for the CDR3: TGTGCCAGCAGCGTAGAAGAAAGGGGTTCAGATACGCAGTATTTT. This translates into CASSVEERGSDTQYF.

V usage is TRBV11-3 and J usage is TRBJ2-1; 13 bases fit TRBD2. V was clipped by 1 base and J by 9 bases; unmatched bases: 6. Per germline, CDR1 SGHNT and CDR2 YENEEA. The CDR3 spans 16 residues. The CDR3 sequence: CASSLGRTSGGGEQFF. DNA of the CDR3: TGTGCCAGCAGCTTAGGTAGGACTAGCGGGGGCGGTGAGCAGTTCTTC.

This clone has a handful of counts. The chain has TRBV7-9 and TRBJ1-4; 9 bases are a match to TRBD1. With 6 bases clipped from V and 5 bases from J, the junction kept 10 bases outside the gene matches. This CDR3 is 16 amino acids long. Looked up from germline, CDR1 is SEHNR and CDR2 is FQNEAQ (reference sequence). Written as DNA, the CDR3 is TGTGCCAGCAGTTCTTCCTTGACAGGGGGAAATGAAAAACTGTTTTTT. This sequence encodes CASSSSLTGGNEKLFF.

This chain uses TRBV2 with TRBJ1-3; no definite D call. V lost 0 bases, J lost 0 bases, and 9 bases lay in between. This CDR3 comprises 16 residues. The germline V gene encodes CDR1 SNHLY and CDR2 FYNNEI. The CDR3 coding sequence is TGTGCCAGCAGTGAAGCGGGCAGGTCCTCTGGAAACACCATATATTTT. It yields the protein CASSEAGRSSGNTIYF.

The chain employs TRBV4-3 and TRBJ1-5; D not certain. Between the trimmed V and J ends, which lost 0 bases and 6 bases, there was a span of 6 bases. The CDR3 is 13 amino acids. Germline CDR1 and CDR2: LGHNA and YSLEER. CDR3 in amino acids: CASSQDLSQPQHF. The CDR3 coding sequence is TGCGCCAGCAGCCAAGATCTGAGTCAGCCCCAGCATTTT.

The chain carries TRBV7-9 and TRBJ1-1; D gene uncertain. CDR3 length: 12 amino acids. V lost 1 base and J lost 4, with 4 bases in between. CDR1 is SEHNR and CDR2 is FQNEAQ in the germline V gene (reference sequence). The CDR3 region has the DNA TGTGCCAGCAGCTTAGGCGTCACTGAAGCTTTCTTT. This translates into CASSLGVTEAFF. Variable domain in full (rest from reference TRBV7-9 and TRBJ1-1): DTGVSQNPRHKITKRGQNVTFRCDPISEHNRLYWYRQTLGQGPEFLTYFQNEAQLEKSRLLSDRFSAERPKGSFSTLEIQRTEQGDSAMYLCASSLGVTEAFFGQGTRLTVV.

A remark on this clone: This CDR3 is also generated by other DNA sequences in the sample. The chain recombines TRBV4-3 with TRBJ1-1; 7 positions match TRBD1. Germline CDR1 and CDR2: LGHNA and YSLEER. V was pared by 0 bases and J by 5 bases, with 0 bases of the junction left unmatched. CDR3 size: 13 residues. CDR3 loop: CASSQDRGTEAFF. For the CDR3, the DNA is TGCGCCAGCAGCCAAGACAGGGGGACTGAAGCTTTCTTT.

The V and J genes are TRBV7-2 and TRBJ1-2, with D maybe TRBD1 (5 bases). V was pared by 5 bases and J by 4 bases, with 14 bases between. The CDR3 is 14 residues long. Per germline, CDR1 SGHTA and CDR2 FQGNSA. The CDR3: CASSLQSQGYGYTF. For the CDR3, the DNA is TGTGCCAGCAGCCTCCAGTCGCAGGGCTATGGCTACACCTTC.

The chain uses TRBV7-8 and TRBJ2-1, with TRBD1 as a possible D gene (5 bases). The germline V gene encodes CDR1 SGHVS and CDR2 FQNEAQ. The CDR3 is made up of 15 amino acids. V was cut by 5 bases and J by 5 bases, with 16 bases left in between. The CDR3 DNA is TGTGCCAGCAGCATAACAGGTGTTCTTAACAATGAGCAGTTCTTC. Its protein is CASSITGVLNNEQFF.

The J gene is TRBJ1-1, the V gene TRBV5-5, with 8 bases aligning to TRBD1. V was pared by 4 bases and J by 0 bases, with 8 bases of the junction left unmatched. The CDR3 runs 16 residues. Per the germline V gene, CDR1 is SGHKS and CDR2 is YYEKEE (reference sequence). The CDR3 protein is CASSLVTGAMNTEAFF. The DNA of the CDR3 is TGTGCCAGCAGCCTCGTGACAGGGGCTATGAACACTGAAGCTTTCTTT.

CDR3 protein: CASSVATRTNSGNTIYF. As DNA, the CDR3 is TGTGCCAGCAGCGTAGCTACCAGGACAAACTCTGGAAACACCATATATTTT. The chain combines TRBV9 with TRBJ1-3; TRBD1 might be the D (5 bases). The CDR3 consists of 17 residues. Germline CDR1 SGDLS, CDR2 YYNGEE. V lost 0 bases to trimming and J lost 0 bases, with 13 bases between them. Together with reference TRBV9 and TRBJ1-3, the CDR3 gives the full variable domain: DSGVTQTPKHLITATGQRVTLRCSPRSGDLSVYWYQQSLDQGLQFLIQYYNGEERAKGNILERFSAQQFPDLHSELNLSSLELGDSALYFCASSVATRTNSGNTIYFGEGSWLTVV.

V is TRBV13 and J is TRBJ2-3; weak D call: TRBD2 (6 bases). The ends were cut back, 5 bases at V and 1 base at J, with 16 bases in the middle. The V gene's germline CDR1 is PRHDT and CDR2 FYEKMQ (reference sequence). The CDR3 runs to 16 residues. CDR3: CASSPVGGLGTDTQYF. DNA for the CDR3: TGTGCCAGCAGCCCAGTGGGGGGACTCGGCACAGATACGCAGTATTTT. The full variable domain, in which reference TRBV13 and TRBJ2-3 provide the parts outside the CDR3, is AAGVIQSPRHLIKEKRETATLKCYPIPRHDTVYWYQQGPGQDPQFLISFYEKMQSDKGSIPDRFSAQQFSDYHSELNMSSLELGDSALYFCASSPVGGLGTDTQYFGPGTRLTVL.

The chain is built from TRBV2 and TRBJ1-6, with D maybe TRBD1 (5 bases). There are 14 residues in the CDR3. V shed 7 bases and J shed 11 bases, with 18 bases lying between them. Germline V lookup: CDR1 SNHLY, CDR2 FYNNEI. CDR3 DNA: TGTGCCAGCACGGGGGAAGGTCGCCAGACACCCCTCCACTTT. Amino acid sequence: CASTGEGRQTPLHF.

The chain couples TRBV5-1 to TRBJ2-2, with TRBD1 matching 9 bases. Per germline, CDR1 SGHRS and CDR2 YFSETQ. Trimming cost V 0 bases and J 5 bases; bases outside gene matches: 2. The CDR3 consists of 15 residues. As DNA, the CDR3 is TGCGCCAGCAGCTTGGGTGGACAGGGGACCGGGGAGCTGTTTTTT. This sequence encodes CASSLGGQGTGELFF.

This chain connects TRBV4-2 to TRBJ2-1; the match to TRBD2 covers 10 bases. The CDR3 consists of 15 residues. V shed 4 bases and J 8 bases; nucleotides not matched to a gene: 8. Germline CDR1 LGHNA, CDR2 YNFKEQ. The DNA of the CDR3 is TGTGCCAGCAGCCTCCGCAGCGGGGGGGTTTATGAGCAGTTCTTC. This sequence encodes CASSLRSGGVYEQFF.

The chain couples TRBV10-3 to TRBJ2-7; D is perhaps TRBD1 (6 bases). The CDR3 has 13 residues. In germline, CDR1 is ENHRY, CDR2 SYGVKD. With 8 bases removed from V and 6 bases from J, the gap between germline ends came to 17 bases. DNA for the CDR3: TGTGCCATCGGCGCTCAGGGGTCGAGCGAGCAGTACTTC. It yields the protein CAIGAQGSSEQYF.

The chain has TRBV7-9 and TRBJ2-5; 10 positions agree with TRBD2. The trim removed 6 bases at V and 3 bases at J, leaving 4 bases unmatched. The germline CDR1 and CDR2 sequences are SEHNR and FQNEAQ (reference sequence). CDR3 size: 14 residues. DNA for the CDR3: TGTGCCAGCAGTTACGGGACTAGCGAAGAGACCCAGTACTTC. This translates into CASSYGTSEETQYF.

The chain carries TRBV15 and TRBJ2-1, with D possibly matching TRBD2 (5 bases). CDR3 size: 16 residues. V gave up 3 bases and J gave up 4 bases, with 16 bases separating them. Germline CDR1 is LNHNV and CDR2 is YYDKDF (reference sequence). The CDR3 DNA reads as TGTGCCACCAGCAGTTTGAGGGAAAGAGTATACAATGAGCAGTTCTTC. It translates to CATSSLRERVYNEQFF. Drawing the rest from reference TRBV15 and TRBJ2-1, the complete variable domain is DAMVIQNPRYQVTQFGKPVTLSCSQTLNHNVMYWYQQKSSQAPKLLFHYYDKDFNNEADTPDNFQSRRPNTSFCFLDIRSPGLGDTAMYLCATSSLRERVYNEQFFGPGTRLTVL.